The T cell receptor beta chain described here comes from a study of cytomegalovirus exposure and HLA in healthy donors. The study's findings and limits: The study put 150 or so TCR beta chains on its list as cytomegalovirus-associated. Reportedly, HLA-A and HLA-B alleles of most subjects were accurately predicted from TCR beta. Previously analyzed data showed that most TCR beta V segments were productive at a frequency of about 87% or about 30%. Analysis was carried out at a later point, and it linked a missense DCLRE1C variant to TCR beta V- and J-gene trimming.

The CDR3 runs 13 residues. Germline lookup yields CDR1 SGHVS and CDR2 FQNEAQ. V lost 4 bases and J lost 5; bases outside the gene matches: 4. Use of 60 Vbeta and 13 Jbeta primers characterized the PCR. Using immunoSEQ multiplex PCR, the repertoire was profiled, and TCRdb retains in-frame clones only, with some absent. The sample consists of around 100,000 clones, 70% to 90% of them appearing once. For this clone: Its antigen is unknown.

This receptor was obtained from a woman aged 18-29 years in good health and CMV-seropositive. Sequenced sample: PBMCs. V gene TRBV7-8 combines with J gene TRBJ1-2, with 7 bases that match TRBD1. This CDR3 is CASSSGTAYGYTF. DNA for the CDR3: TGTGCCAGCAGCTCAGGGACAGCGTATGGCTACACCTTC. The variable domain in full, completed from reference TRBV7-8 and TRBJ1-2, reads GAGVSQSPRYKVAKRGQDVALRCDPISGHVSLFWYQQALGQGPEFLTYFQNEAQLDKSGLPSDRFFAERPEGSVSTLKIQRTQQEDSAVYLCASSSGTAYGYTFGSGTRLTVV.